The sample holds a few counts of the clone carrying this TCR beta chain. The antigen remains undetermined. The CDR3 sequence is 14 residues long. The germline CDR1 and CDR2 sequences are SGHTA and FQGNSA. Trimming shortened V by 5 bases and J by 1 base, and 10 bases separated the two germline ends. Each CDR3 protein is one row after TCRdb ran MiXCR on the 5' RACE reads. Here the sample spans about 320,000 distinct CDR3 sequences, around 4.5% being singletons. This specimen comes from a study of T cells after yellow fever vaccination. General study results and limits: Within FACS-sorted repertoires, abundant clonotypes contaminating from the bulk population could be present.

This TCR came from a man younger than 30 who received the YFV17D yellow fever vaccine. This chain joins TRBV7-2 and TRBJ2-3, with D uncertain. The sample was PBMCs, taken 15 days after the yellow fever booster vaccination. DNA for the CDR3: TGTGCCAGCAGCGATAGACGCGGCACAGATACGCAGTATTTT. Translating gives CASSDRRGTDTQYF. Complete variable domain (other parts from reference TRBV7-2 and TRBJ2-3): GAGVSQSPSNKVTEKGKDVELRCDPISGHTALYWYRQSLGQGLEFLIYFQGNSAPDKSGLPSDRFSAERTGGSVSTLTIQRTQQEDSAVYLCASSDRRGTDTQYFGPGTRLTVL.